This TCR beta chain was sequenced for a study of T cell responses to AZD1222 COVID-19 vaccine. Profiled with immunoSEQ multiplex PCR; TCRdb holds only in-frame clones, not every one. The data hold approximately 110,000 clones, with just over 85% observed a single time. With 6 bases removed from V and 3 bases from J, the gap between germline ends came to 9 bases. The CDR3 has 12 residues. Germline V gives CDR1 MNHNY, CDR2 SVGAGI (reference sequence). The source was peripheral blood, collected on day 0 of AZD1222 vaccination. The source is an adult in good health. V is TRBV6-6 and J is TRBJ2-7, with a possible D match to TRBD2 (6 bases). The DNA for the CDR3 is TGTGCCAGCAGGTTCGGGGGCTACGAGCAGTACTTC. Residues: CASRFGGYEQYF.